This T cell receptor (beta chain) was recorded in a study of T cell responses to AZD1222 COVID-19 vaccine. Points from the study as a whole: Along spike, vaccine-associated CD4 TCRs were found throughout, with dominance at 160-218 and 743-854. White British people made up most donors, females outnumbered males, and clonal diversity was possibly underestimated. The breadth and depth of Spike-specific TCRs increased once two AZD1222 doses had been given.

As for this clone: Its matching antigen is unknown. Other DNA variants within this sample encode the same CDR3.

Assay: immunoSEQ multiplex PCR; the TCRdb copy retains only in-frame clones and omits some. The repertoire holds around 130,000 clones, 90% to 95% seen once, with approximately 3.1% in the top ten. V dropped 0 bases and J dropped 7 bases, with 10 bases sitting between them. In germline, CDR1 is LGHNA, CDR2 YNFKEQ. This CDR3 contains 14 residues. The rearrangement uses TRBV4-2 and TRBJ1-5; no firm D call. This sample comprised peripheral blood, obtained on day 0 of AZD1222 vaccination. This receptor was obtained from an adult in good health. The CDR3 here is CASSQEGGYQPQHF. CDR3 nucleotide sequence: TGTGCCAGCAGCCAAGAGGGAGGGTACCAGCCCCAGCATTTT.